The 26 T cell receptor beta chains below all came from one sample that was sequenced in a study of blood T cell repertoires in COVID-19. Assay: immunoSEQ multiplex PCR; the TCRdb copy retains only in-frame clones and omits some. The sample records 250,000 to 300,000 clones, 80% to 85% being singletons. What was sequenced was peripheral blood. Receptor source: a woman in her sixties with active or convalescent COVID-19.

The CDR3 DNA reads TGCGCCAGCAGCCAAGATTGGCGGGGGCGCTTCTATGGCTACACCTTC. Protein: CASSQDWRGRFYGYTF. The J gene is TRBJ1-2, the V gene TRBV4-1, with D possibly matching TRBD1 (6 bases). V dropped 0 bases and J dropped 4 bases, with 15 bases sitting between them. The CDR3 is 16 amino acids. Germline assignment: CDR1 MGHRA and CDR2 YSYEKL.

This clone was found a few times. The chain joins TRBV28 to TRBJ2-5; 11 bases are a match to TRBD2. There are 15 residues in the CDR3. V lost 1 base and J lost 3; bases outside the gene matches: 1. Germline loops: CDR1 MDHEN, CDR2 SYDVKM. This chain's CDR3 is CASSLLTSGEETQYF. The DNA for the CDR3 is TGTGCCAGCAGTTTATTGACTAGCGGGGAAGAGACCCAGTACTTC.

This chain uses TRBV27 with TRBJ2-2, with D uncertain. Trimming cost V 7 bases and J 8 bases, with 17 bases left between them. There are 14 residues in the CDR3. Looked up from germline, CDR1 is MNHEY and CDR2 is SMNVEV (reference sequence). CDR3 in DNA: TGTGCCAGCACCCCGTCTCTCGTGACAGGGGAGCTGTTTTTT. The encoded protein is CASTPSLVTGELFF.

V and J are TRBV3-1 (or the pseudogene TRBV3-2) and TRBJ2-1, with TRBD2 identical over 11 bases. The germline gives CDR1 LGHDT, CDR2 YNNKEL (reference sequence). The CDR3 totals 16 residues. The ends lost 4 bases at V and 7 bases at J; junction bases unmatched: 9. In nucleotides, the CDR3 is TGTGCCAGCAGCCGTGGGACTAGCGGAAAACTAAATGAGCAGTTCTTC. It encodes CASSRGTSGKLNEQFF.

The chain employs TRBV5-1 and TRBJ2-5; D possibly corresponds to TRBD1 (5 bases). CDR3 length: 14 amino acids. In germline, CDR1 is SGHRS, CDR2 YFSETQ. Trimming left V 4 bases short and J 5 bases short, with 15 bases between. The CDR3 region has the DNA TGCGCCAGCAGCCCTGTAGGGGCCTATGAGACCCAGTACTTC. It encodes CASSPVGAYETQYF.

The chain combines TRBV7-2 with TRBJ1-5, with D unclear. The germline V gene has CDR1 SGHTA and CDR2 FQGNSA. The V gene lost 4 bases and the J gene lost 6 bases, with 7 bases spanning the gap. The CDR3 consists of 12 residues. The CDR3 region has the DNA TGTGCCAGCAGCTCCCTAGCTCAGCCCCAGCATTTT. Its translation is CASSSLAQPQHF.

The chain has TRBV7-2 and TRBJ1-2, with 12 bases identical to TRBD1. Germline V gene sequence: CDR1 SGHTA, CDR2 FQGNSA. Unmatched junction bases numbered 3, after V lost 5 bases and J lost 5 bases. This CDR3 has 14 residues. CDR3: CASSRDRGPYGYTF. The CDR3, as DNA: TGTGCCAGCAGCCGGGACAGGGGGCCTTATGGCTACACCTTC.

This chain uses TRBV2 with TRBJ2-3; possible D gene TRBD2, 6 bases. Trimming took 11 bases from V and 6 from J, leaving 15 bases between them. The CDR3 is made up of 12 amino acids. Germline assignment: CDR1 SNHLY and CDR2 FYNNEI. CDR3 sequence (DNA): TGTGCCGGGGGGACGGCAAGGGATACGCAGTATTTT. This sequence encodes CAGGTARDTQYF.

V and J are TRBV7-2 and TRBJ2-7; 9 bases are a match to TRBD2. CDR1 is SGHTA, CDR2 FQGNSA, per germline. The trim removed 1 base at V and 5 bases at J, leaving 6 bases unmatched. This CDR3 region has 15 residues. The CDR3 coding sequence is TGTGCCAGCAGCTTAGTTGGTGCGGGGGGGGACGAGCAGTACTTC. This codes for CASSLVGAGGDEQYF. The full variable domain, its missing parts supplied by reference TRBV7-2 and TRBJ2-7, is GAGVSQSPSNKVTEKGKDVELRCDPISGHTALYWYRQSLGQGLEFLIYFQGNSAPDKSGLPSDRFSAERTGGSVSTLTIQRTQQEDSAVYLCASSLVGAGGDEQYFGPGTRLTVT.

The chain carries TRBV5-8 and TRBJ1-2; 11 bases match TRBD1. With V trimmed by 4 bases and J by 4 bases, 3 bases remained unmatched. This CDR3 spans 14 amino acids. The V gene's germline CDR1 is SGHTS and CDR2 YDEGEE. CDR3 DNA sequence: TGTGCCAGCAGCATTGGGACAGGGGGCTATGGCTACACCTTC. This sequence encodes CASSIGTGGYGYTF.

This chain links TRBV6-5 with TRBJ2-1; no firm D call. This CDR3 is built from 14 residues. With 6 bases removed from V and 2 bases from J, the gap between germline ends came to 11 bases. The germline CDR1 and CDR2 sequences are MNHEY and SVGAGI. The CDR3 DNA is TGTGCCAGCAGGGGTCTTAGCACCTACAATGAGCAGTTCTTC. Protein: CASRGLSTYNEQFF.

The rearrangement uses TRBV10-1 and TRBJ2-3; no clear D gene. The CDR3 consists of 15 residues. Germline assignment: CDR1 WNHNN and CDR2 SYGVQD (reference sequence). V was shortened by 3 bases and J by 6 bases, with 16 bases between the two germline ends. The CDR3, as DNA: TGCGCCAGCAGTGAAATTTACACCAGATGTGATACGCAGTATTTT. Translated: CASSEIYTRCDTQYF.

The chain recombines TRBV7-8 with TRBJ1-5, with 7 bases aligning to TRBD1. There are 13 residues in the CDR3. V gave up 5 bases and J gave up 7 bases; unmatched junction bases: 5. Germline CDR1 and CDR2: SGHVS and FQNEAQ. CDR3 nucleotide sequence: TGTGCCAGCAGCCCGAGAGGGGGCCAGCCCCAGCATTTT. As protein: CASSPRGGQPQHF.

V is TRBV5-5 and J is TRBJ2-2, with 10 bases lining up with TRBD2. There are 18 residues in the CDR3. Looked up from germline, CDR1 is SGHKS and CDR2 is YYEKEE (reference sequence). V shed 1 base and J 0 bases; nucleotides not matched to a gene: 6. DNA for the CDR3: TGTGCCAGCAGCTTGAGCCTAGCGGGGGCCTCGAACACCGGGGAGCTGTTTTTT. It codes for CASSLSLAGASNTGELFF.

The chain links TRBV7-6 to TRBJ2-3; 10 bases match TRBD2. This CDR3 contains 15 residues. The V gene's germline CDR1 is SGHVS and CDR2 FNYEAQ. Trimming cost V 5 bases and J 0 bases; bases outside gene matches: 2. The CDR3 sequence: CASSALAGSTDTQYF. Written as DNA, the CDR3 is TGTGCCAGCAGCGCACTAGCGGGGAGCACAGATACGCAGTATTTT.

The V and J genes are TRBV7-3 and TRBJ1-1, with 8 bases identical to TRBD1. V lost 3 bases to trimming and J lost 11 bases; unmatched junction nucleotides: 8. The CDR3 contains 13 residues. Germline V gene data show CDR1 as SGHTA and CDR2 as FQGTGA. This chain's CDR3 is CASSLDREVTAFF. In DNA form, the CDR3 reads TGTGCCAGCAGCTTGGACAGGGAAGTTACGGCTTTCTTT.

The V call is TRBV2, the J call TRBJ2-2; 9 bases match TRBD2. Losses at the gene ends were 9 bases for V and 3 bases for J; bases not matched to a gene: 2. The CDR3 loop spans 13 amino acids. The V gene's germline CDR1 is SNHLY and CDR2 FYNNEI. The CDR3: CASGTSHTGELFF. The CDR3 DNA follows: TGTGCCAGTGGGACTAGCCACACCGGGGAGCTGTTTTTT.

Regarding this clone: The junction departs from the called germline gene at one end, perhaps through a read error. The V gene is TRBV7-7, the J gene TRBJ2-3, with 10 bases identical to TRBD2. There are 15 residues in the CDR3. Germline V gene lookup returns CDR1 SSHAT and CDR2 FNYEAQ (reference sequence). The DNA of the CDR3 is TGTGCTAGCAGCTTGGGCCTAGCGGGGGCAGATACGCAGTATTTT. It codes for CASSLGLAGADTQYF.

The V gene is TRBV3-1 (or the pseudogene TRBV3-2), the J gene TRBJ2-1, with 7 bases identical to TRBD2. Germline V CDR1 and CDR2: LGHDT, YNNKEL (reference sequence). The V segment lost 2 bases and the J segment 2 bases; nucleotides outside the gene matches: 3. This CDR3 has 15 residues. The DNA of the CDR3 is TGTGCCAGCAGCCAACCTAGCGGCCCCTACAATGAGCAGTTCTTC. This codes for CASSQPSGPYNEQFF.

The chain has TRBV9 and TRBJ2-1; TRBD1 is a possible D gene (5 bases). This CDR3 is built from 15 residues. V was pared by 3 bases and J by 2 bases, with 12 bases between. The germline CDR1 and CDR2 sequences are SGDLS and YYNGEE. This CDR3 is CASSAVLGAYNEQFF. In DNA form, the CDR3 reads TGTGCCAGCAGCGCGGTGTTAGGGGCCTACAATGAGCAGTTCTTC.

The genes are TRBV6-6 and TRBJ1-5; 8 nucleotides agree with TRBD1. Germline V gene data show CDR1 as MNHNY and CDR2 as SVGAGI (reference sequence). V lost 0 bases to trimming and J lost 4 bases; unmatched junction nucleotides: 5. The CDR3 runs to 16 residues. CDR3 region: CASSYSIGQGNQPQHF. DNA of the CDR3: TGTGCCAGCAGTTACTCAATAGGACAGGGTAATCAGCCCCAGCATTTT.

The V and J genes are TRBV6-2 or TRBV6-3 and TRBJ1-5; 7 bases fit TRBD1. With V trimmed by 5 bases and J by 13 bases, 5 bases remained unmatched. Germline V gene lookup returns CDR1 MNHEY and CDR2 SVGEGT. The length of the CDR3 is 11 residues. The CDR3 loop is CASSNDREQHF. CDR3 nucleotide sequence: TGTGCCAGCAGTAATGACAGGGAACAGCATTTT.

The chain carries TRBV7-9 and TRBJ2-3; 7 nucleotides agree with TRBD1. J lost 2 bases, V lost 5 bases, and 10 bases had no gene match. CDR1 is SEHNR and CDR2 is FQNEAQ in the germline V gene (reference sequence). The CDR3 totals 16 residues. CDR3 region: CASSLDRASLTDTQYF. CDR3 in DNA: TGTGCCAGCAGCCTCGACAGGGCCTCCCTCACAGATACGCAGTATTTT.

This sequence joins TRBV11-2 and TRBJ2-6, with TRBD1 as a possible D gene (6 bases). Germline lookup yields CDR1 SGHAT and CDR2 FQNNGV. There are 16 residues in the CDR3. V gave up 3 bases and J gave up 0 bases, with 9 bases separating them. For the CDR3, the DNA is TGTGCCAGCAGCTTTCACAGGGTCTCTGGGGCCAACGTCCTGACTTTC. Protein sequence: CASSFHRVSGANVLTF.

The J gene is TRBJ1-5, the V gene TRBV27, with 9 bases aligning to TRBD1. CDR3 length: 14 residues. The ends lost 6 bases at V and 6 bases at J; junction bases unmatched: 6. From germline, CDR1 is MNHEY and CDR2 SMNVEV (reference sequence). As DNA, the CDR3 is TGTGCCAGCAGGGGACAGGGAGGTGGTCAGCCCCAGCATTTT. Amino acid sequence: CASRGQGGGQPQHF.

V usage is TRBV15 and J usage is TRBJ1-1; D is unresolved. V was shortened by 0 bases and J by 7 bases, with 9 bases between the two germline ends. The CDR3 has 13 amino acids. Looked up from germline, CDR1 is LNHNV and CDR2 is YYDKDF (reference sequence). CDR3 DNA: TGTGCCACCAGCAGAGATACGAGAAATGAAGCTTTCTTT. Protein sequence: CATSRDTRNEAFF.